The 7 T cell receptor beta chains reported below all come from one sample, sequenced in a study of CD8 T cells in Susac syndrome. Random-hexamer reverse transcription was applied to roughly 0.45 to 1 ug RNA. MiXCR, applied by TCRdb to the immunoSEQ multiplex PCR reads, yields one record per CDR3 protein. Among about 53,000 distinct CDR3 sequences listed, around 93% were seen once. The sample taken for sequencing was CD8+ T cells from PBMCs. These receptors originate from a human donor with Susac syndrome.

This clonotype was observed once. The V call is TRBV4-1, the J call TRBJ2-4, with 8 bases matching TRBD1. The ends lost 0 bases at V and 6 bases at J; junction bases unmatched: 7. The CDR3 is 16 residues long. Germline V gene sequence: CDR1 MGHRA, CDR2 YSYEKL. DNA of the CDR3: TGCGCCAGCAGCCAAGACGCTCAGGGGGCACTAAACATTCAGTACTTC. Protein product: CASSQDAQGALNIQYF.

This chain connects TRBV27 to TRBJ2-5, with 15 bases aligning to TRBD2. Looked up from germline, CDR1 is MNHEY and CDR2 is SMNVEV (reference sequence). After removal of 3 bases from V and 5 bases from J, the junction contained 7 bases not matched to a gene. This CDR3 region has 17 residues. The CDR3 DNA follows: TGTGCCAGCAGTTTTCGGACTAGCGGGGGGGCTTGGGAGACCCAGTACTTC. This sequence encodes CASSFRTSGGAWETQYF.

This chain links TRBV5-6 with TRBJ2-3; a possible D gene is TRBD2 (6 bases). Per the germline V gene, CDR1 is SGHDT and CDR2 is YYEEEE. The V and J ends lost 1 base and 4 bases respectively, with 19 bases between them. CDR3 size: 17 residues. Here the CDR3 reads CASSLWTNGDGADTQYF. In DNA form, the CDR3 reads TGTGCCAGCAGCTTGTGGACTAACGGTGATGGGGCAGATACGCAGTATTTT.

This clonotype is a singleton in its sample. CDR3 in amino acids: CSARDIGFSSTDTQYF. The CDR3 bases are TGCAGTGCTAGAGATATAGGGTTCTCTAGCACAGATACGCAGTATTTT. This sequence joins TRBV20-1 and TRBJ2-3; D unresolved. Trimming removed 0 bases at V and 0 bases at J, with 13 bases between. This CDR3 contains 16 residues. The germline V gene encodes CDR1 DFQATT and CDR2 SNEGSKA (reference sequence).

CDR3 sequence: CASQPGDTQYF. Here the CDR3 DNA reads TGTGCCAGCCAGCCTGGAGATACGCAGTATTTT. This rearrangement joins TRBV7-9 to TRBJ2-3; D uncertain. The CDR3 totals 11 residues. Germline values: CDR1 SEHNR, CDR2 FQNEAQ (reference sequence). V was clipped by 8 bases and J by 5 bases, with 8 bases between them.

The V call is TRBV7-8, the J call TRBJ1-5; no definite D call. The CDR3 totals 14 residues. The V gene lost 5 bases and the J gene lost 2 bases, with 10 bases spanning the gap. The germline V gene has CDR1 SGHVS and CDR2 FQNEAQ. The CDR3 sequence is CASSDGWRNQPQHF. The CDR3 DNA is TGTGCCAGCAGCGATGGATGGCGCAATCAGCCCCAGCATTTT.

V is TRBV11-2 and J is TRBJ2-1; D is uncertain. Trimming removed 4 bases from V and 8 bases from J, with 9 bases in between. The CDR3 sequence is 12 residues long. The V gene's germline CDR1 is SGHAT and CDR2 FQNNGV. CDR3 sequence reads: CASSSTLDEQFF. The CDR3 DNA sequence: TGTGCCAGCAGCTCGACCTTGGATGAGCAGTTCTTC.